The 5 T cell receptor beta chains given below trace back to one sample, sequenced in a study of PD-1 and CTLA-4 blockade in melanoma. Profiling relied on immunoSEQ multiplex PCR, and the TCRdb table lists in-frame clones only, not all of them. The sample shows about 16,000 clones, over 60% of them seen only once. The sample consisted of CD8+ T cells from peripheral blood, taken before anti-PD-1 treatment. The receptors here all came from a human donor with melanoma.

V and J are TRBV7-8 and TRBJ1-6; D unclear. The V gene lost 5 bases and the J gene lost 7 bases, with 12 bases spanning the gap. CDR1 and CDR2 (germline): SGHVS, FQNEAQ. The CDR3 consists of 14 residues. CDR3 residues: CASSQVTGNSPLHF. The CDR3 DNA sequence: TGTGCCAGCAGCCAAGTTACGGGGAATTCACCCCTCCACTTT.

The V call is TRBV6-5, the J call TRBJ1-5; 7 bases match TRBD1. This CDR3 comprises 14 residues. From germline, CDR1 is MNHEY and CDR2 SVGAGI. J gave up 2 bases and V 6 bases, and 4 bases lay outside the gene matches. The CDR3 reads CASSLTGGNQPQHF. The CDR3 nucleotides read TGTGCCAGCAGCCTCACAGGGGGCAATCAGCCCCAGCATTTT.

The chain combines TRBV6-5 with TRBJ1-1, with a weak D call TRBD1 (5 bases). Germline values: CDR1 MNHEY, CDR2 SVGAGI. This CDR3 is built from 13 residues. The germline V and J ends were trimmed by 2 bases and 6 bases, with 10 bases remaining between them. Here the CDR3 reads CASSYGADAEAFF. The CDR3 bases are TGTGCCAGCAGTTACGGGGCAGACGCTGAAGCTTTCTTT.

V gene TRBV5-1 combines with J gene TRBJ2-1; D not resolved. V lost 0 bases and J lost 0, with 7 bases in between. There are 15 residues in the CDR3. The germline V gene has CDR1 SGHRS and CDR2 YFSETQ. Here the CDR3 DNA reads TGCGCCAGCAGCTTGGAACGGAACTCCTACAATGAGCAGTTCTTC. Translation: CASSLERNSYNEQFF.

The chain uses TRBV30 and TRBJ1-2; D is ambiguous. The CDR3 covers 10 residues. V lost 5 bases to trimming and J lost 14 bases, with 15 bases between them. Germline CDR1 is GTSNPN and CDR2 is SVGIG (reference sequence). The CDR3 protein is CAWAPLGVTF. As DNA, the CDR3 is TGTGCCTGGGCGCCCCTTGGGGTAACCTTC.